This passage covers 32 T cell receptor beta chains from one sample sequenced in a study of beta chain features in type 1 diabetes listed by TCRdb under 2018. The method was the immunoSEQ multiplex PCR assay. All of the isolated RNA was reverse transcribed with the High Capacity cDNA Reverse Transcription Kit, so expressed TCRB transcripts were sequenced. What TCRdb holds here is the immuneACCESS table cut down to in-frame rearrangements. Part of the clones is not present; checked against another copy, under half of the missing clones reflect an unresolved V gene, and the others are unexplained. This sample holds hundreds of thousands of clones; approximately 31% were observed only once. The ten top clones hold about 0.06% of the sample. Sample: naive CD4+ T cells from blood. The sample's cell subset or site, from its label and the paper: true naive CD4+ T cells. The source of these receptors is a man younger than 35 in good health.

This clone was counted between two and nine times. Other DNA sequences in the same sample also yield this CDR3. This sequence joins TRBV29-1 and TRBJ2-7, with 9 nucleotides matching TRBD1. The V segment lost 6 bases and the J segment 2 bases; nucleotides outside the gene matches: 5. The germline gives CDR1 SQVTM, CDR2 ANQGSEA. This CDR3 comprises 13 residues. The CDR3 is CSVAGTGTYEQYF. CDR3 sequence (DNA): TGCAGCGTCGCCGGGACAGGGACCTACGAGCAGTACTTC.

This clone was found a few times. The same CDR3 also results from other DNA sequences found in this sample. The V call is TRBV5-1, the J call TRBJ2-3; TRBD2 aligns across 10 bases. The V and J ends lost 0 bases and 2 bases, in that order; junction bases with no gene match: 3. Germline CDR1 is SGHRS and CDR2 is YFSETQ. CDR3 length equals 16 residues. This chain's CDR3 is CASSLGLAGSTDTQYF. CDR3 coding DNA: TGCGCCAGCAGCTTGGGACTAGCGGGCTCCACAGATACGCAGTATTTT.

V gene TRBV30 combines with J gene TRBJ2-7, with TRBD1 as a possible D gene (6 bases). V was shortened by 6 bases and J by 9 bases, with 18 bases between the two germline ends. The CDR3 runs to 12 residues. Germline V gene data show CDR1 as GTSNPN and CDR2 as SVGIG (reference sequence). CDR3 loop: CACRTQGYGQYF. DNA of the CDR3: TGTGCCTGCCGGACACAGGGATATGGGCAGTACTTC.

V gene TRBV7-3 combines with J gene TRBJ2-3; TRBD2 aligns across 7 bases. Germline V gene lookup returns CDR1 SGHTA and CDR2 FQGTGA. V trimming: 7 bases; J trimming: 1 base; junction bases outside the gene matches: 2. This CDR3 is 13 amino acids long. Here the CDR3 reads CASMLAGTDTQYF. The CDR3 bases are TGTGCCAGCATGCTAGCGGGCACAGATACGCAGTATTTT.

The rearrangement joins TRBV9 to TRBJ2-1; D is perhaps TRBD2 (5 bases). Trimming took off 0 bases at V and 5 bases at J, with 9 bases between the two ends. CDR1 and CDR2 from the germline V gene are SGDLS and YYNGEE. The CDR3 consists of 14 residues. The CDR3 nucleotides read TGTGCCAGCAGCGTAGAGCCTAGCCACAATGAGCAGTTCTTC. Translated: CASSVEPSHNEQFF.

Comments on this clone: Additional DNA sequences in this sample encode the identical CDR3. CDR3 amino acids: CSVGGYTF. The CDR3 DNA reads TGCAGCGTTGGTGGGTACACCTTC. V and J are TRBV29-1 and TRBJ1-2; D remains unclear. Trimming took 4 bases from V and 11 from J, leaving 5 bases between them. CDR3 length equals 8 residues. Germline V CDR1 and CDR2: SQVTM, ANQGSEA.

This clone was found a few times. The rearrangement uses TRBV5-1 and TRBJ2-5; D ambiguous. V was cut by 0 bases and J by 0 bases, with 6 bases left in between. Per germline, CDR1 SGHRS and CDR2 YFSETQ. This CDR3 has 14 amino acids. The CDR3 is CASSLATYQETQYF. The CDR3 DNA sequence: TGCGCCAGCAGCTTGGCGACCTACCAAGAGACCCAGTACTTC. The whole variable domain, filled in from reference TRBV5-1 and TRBJ2-5, reads KAGVTQTPRYLIKTRGQQVTLSCSPISGHRSVSWYQQTPGQGLQFLFEYFSETQRNKGNFPGRFSGRQFSNSRSEMNVSTLELGDSALYLCASSLATYQETQYFGPGTRLLVL.

This chain connects TRBV10-3 to TRBJ2-3; TRBD2 agrees at 8 bases. The CDR3 extends over 15 amino acids. In germline, CDR1 is ENHRY, CDR2 SYGVKD. V was clipped by 7 bases and J by 5 bases; unmatched bases: 11. Written as DNA, the CDR3 is TGTGCCATCAAGGAGGGAGCGGGAGCGGTAGATACGCAGTATTTT. Residues: CAIKEGAGAVDTQYF.

The chain combines TRBV2 with TRBJ1-2; no firm D call. The CDR3 totals 14 residues. V was trimmed by 4 bases and J by 5 bases, leaving 14 bases between them. Germline CDR1 reads SNHLY; CDR2 reads FYNNEI. This CDR3 reads CASSVERTVYGYTF. The CDR3 bases are TGTGCCAGCAGTGTCGAGAGGACGGTTTATGGCTACACCTTC.

As for this clone: Other DNA sequences in this specimen translate into the identical CDR3. The chain couples TRBV7-9 to TRBJ2-1, with D uncertain. Between the trimmed V and J ends, which lost 2 bases and 4 bases, there was a span of 6 bases. The CDR3 has 13 residues. CDR1 is SEHNR, CDR2 FQNEAQ, per germline (reference sequence). The CDR3 DNA follows: TGTGCCAGCAGCTTACGAGGTTACAATGAGCAGTTCTTC. Translating it yields CASSLRGYNEQFF.

This sequence joins TRBV7-8 and TRBJ2-1, with D possibly matching TRBD2 (6 bases). Per germline, CDR1 SGHVS and CDR2 FQNEAQ. Trimming stripped 5 bases from V and 5 bases from J, with 19 bases between. CDR3 length: 16 amino acids. CDR3 amino acids: CASSTQPRDFNNEQFF. The DNA for the CDR3 is TGTGCCAGCAGCACCCAACCCCGGGACTTCAACAATGAGCAGTTCTTC.

This clone was counted between two and nine times. The rearrangement links TRBV30 to TRBJ1-1; 9 nucleotides align to TRBD1. The CDR3 sequence is 13 residues long. V lost 7 bases and J lost 0; bases outside the gene matches: 3. The germline gives CDR1 GTSNPN, CDR2 SVGIG (reference sequence). CDR3 loop: CALNRGLNTEAFF. The CDR3 DNA is TGTGCCTTGAACAGGGGGCTGAACACTGAAGCTTTCTTT.

This clone was counted only a few times. The rearrangement joins TRBV15 to TRBJ2-5, with D hard to call. V lost 1 base, J lost 1 base, and 10 bases lay in between. The germline V gene has CDR1 LNHNV and CDR2 YYDKDF (reference sequence). The length of the CDR3 is 15 residues. Here the CDR3 reads CATSRGPRTQETQYF. The CDR3 DNA reads TGTGCCACCAGCAGAGGTCCTCGGACCCAAGAGACCCAGTACTTC. Using reference TRBV15 and TRBJ2-5 for the parts outside the CDR3, the full variable domain is DAMVIQNPRYQVTQFGKPVTLSCSQTLNHNVMYWYQQKSSQAPKLLFHYYDKDFNNEADTPDNFQSRRPNTSFCFLDIRSPGLGDTAMYLCATSRGPRTQETQYFGPGTRLLVL.

The J gene is TRBJ2-3, the V gene TRBV28, with D perhaps TRBD1 or TRBD2 (5 bases each). Germline values: CDR1 MDHEN, CDR2 SYDVKM. This CDR3 has 14 residues. Trimming left V 5 bases short and J 6 bases short, with 15 bases between. CDR3 in DNA: TGTGCCAGCAGTCCTTGGGGGAGAGGGGATACGCAGTATTTT. Amino acid sequence: CASSPWGRGDTQYF.

V and J are TRBV28 and TRBJ1-5; TRBD1 agrees at 10 bases. Germline V gives CDR1 MDHEN, CDR2 SYDVKM. Losses at the gene ends were 4 bases for V and 5 bases for J; bases not matched to a gene: 2. The CDR3 extends over 14 amino acids. CDR3 loop: CASSWTGGDQPQHF. The CDR3 DNA follows: TGTGCCAGCAGTTGGACAGGGGGAGATCAGCCCCAGCATTTT.

The sample holds a few counts of this clone. The genes are TRBV30 and TRBJ2-1, with 10 bases that match TRBD1. Germline trimming cut 3 bases from V and 13 bases from J; bases unmatched to any gene: 6. The CDR3 spans 12 residues. The germline CDR1 and CDR2 sequences are GTSNPN and SVGIG (reference sequence). As DNA, the CDR3 is TGTGCCTGGAGCCCGGACAGGGGGGTCCAGTTCTTC. This translates into CAWSPDRGVQFF.

This clone has a handful of counts. The chain recombines TRBV6-5 with TRBJ2-7; D gene unclear. In germline, CDR1 is MNHEY, CDR2 SVGAGI. The CDR3 length is 12 residues. Between the trimmed V and J ends, which lost 5 bases and 2 bases, there was a span of 7 bases. CDR3 region: CASSSLTYEQYF. The CDR3 DNA sequence: TGTGCCAGCAGTAGTTTAACCTACGAGCAGTACTTC.

The chain joins TRBV7-2 to TRBJ1-1; 8 bases match TRBD1. This CDR3 is 15 amino acids long. With V trimmed by 5 bases and J by 6 bases, 11 bases remained unmatched. Germline assignment: CDR1 SGHTA and CDR2 FQGNSA. CDR3 loop: CASSPQSRGLAEAFF. For the CDR3, the DNA is TGTGCCAGCAGCCCCCAGAGCAGGGGGCTCGCTGAAGCTTTCTTT. Based on the CDR3 plus reference TRBV7-2 and TRBJ1-1, the full variable domain is GAGVSQSPSNKVTEKGKDVELRCDPISGHTALYWYRQSLGQGLEFLIYFQGNSAPDKSGLPSDRFSAERTGGSVSTLTIQRTQQEDSAVYLCASSPQSRGLAEAFFGQGTRLTVV.

This clone has only one observation. The gene calls are TRBV29-1 and TRBJ2-3; D is possibly TRBD2 (5 bases). Trimming shortened V by 6 bases and J by 0 bases, and 13 bases separated the two germline ends. The CDR3 contains 14 residues. Germline loops: CDR1 SQVTM, CDR2 ANQGSEA. DNA for the CDR3: TGCAGCGTAAATATAGCGAGTAGCACAGATACGCAGTATTTT. Protein product: CSVNIASSTDTQYF.

The chain links TRBV9 to TRBJ1-2; D unclear. This CDR3 has 13 amino acids. Germline V gene data show CDR1 as SGDLS and CDR2 as YYNGEE. The V gene lost 0 bases and the J gene lost 4 bases, with 7 bases spanning the gap. Here the CDR3 DNA reads TGTGCCAGCAGCGTAGACATTGGCTATGGCTACACCTTC. This sequence encodes CASSVDIGYGYTF.

This clone was found a few times. The chain recombines TRBV4-2 with TRBJ2-7; tentative D call: TRBD2 (6 bases). Germline loops: CDR1 LGHNA, CDR2 YNFKEQ. Deletions cut 1 base from V and 5 bases from J, with 15 bases between. CDR3 size: 15 residues. The CDR3 is CASSQGGGTVNEQYF. The CDR3 coding sequence is TGTGCCAGCAGCCAAGGCGGAGGGACTGTCAACGAGCAGTACTTC.

This clone was counted a few times. The J gene is TRBJ2-3, the V gene TRBV4-1; 7 nucleotides line up with TRBD1. With V trimmed by 3 bases and J by 2 bases, 11 bases remained unmatched. The CDR3 is made up of 17 amino acids. CDR1 and CDR2 from the germline V gene are MGHRA and YSYEKL. CDR3 bases: TGCGCCAGCAGCCAGTACCGGGACAGCCACACCACAGATACGCAGTATTTT. Translated: CASSQYRDSHTTDTQYF.

With regard to this clone: At one end, the junction sequence differs from germline, possibly due to a read error. The gene calls are TRBV7-7 and TRBJ2-7; D may match TRBD1 or TRBD2 (5 bases each). The germline gives CDR1 SSHAT, CDR2 FNYEAQ (reference sequence). The CDR3 loop spans 15 amino acids. Here the CDR3 reads CASSRGLDYTYEQYF. As DNA, the CDR3 is TGTGCTAGCAGCCGGGGCCTCGACTATACCTACGAGCAGTACTTC. Full variable domain (remainder filled in from reference TRBV7-7 and TRBJ2-7): GAGVSQSPRYKVTKRGQDVTLRCDPISSHATLYWYQQALGQGPEFLTYFNYEAQPDKSGLPSDRFSAERPEGSISTLTIQRTEQRDSAMYRCASSRGLDYTYEQYFGPGTRLTVT.

The chain carries TRBV7-8 and TRBJ2-7, with D tentatively TRBD2 (5 bases). CDR1 is SGHVS, CDR2 FQNEAQ, per germline. Trimming removed 1 base at V and 7 bases at J, with 11 bases between. This CDR3 has 13 amino acids. CDR3 nucleotide sequence: TGTGCCAGCAGCTTAGTGATTAGCGTTGAGCAGTACTTC. Translating it yields CASSLVISVEQYF.

This chain uses TRBV7-7 with TRBJ2-1, with D tentatively TRBD2 (6 bases). V gave up 5 bases and J gave up 6 bases, with 14 bases separating them. Germline V gene data show CDR1 as SSHAT and CDR2 as FNYEAQ (reference sequence). The CDR3 consists of 14 residues. CDR3 in DNA: TGTGCCAGCAGCCCCACAGCGGGCATCAATGAGCAGTTCTTC. Amino acids: CASSPTAGINEQFF.

J is TRBJ1-1 and V is TRBV9; tentatively, D is TRBD1 (5 bases). The CDR3 length is 14 residues. V lost 1 base, J lost 4 bases, and 11 bases lay in between. CDR1 and CDR2 (germline): SGDLS, YYNGEE. The CDR3 coding sequence is TGTGCCAGCAGCGTACAGGGTAGTGGCACTGAAGCTTTCTTT. Translated, it gives CASSVQGSGTEAFF.

This clone was picked up one time. The rearrangement joins TRBV30 to TRBJ2-3, with TRBD2 as a possible D gene (5 bases). Germline CDR1 reads GTSNPN; CDR2 reads SVGIG (reference sequence). The CDR3 is 13 amino acids. Trimming shortened V by 1 base and J by 2 bases, and 7 bases separated the two germline ends. The CDR3 loop reads CAWSGLFTDTQYF. CDR3 sequence (DNA): TGTGCCTGGAGTGGACTATTCACAGATACGCAGTATTTT.

CDR3 region: CASSLGSPNYGYTF. The CDR3 DNA is TGTGCCAGCAGCTTGGGGAGCCCGAACTATGGCTACACCTTC. V and J are TRBV7-3 and TRBJ1-2; D unresolved. Germline-derived CDR1 and CDR2 are SGHTA and FQGTGA. The CDR3 is 14 residues long. Deletions cut 3 bases from V and 2 bases from J, with 10 bases between.

The V call is TRBV6-5, the J call TRBJ2-1; 7 bases line up with TRBD1. The CDR3 sequence is 12 residues long. V dropped 2 bases and J dropped 13; count of bases not matched to a gene: 5. CDR1 and CDR2 (germline): MNHEY, SVGAGI. CDR3 nucleotides: TGTGCCAGCAGTTACATTACAGGGGTACAGTTCTTC. Translating it yields CASSYITGVQFF.

The chain uses TRBV15 and TRBJ2-2; no definite D call. The CDR3 contains 14 residues. Germline CDR1 is LNHNV and CDR2 is YYDKDF (reference sequence). V was clipped by 0 bases and J by 3 bases, with 5 bases between them. CDR3: CATSRDPDTGELFF. Here the CDR3 DNA reads TGTGCCACCAGCAGAGATCCGGACACCGGGGAGCTGTTTTTT.

This clone was detected a few times. V usage is TRBV2 and J usage is TRBJ2-4; unclear D gene. This CDR3 comprises 15 residues. The V end lost 3 bases, the J end lost 2 bases, and 11 bases lay between the germline ends. Germline-derived CDR1 and CDR2 are SNHLY and FYNNEI. The CDR3 spells CASSEGGLPKNIQYF. Written as DNA, the CDR3 is TGTGCCAGCAGTGAGGGCGGTCTACCCAAAAACATTCAGTACTTC. Using reference TRBV2 and TRBJ2-4 for the parts outside the CDR3, the full variable domain is EPEVTQTPSHQVTQMGQEVILRCVPISNHLYFYWYRQILGQKVEFLVSFYNNEISEKSEIFDDQFSVERPDGSNFTLKIRSTKLEDSAMYFCASSEGGLPKNIQYFGAGTRLSVL.

The genes are TRBV29-1 and TRBJ1-1; 8 positions match TRBD1. J lost 1 base, V lost 8 bases, and 9 bases had no gene match. From germline, CDR1 is SQVTM and CDR2 ANQGSEA. The CDR3 is 14 residues long. For the CDR3, the DNA is TGCAGCAGTTTCCGGGACAGGCAGAACACTGAAGCTTTCTTT. Translated: CSSFRDRQNTEAFF.